A selection of T cell receptor beta chains follows, all from one sample in a study of blood T cell repertoires in COVID-19. The protocol was immunoSEQ multiplex PCR, while the TCRdb copy is restricted to in-frame clones and leaves out a portion. The sample has 250,000 to 300,000 clones, 70% to 90% seen once. Sequenced: PBMCs or T cells enriched from blood (not recorded which). These receptors were obtained from a woman aged 50 to 65 who had recovered from COVID-19. CDR3s include the opening cysteine and the closing phenylalanine or tryptophan. A D gene is named only where the DNA matches it firmly. Not every row has a clone size; where given, it reads once, few, many or a size class.

TRBD2	TRBV3-1/TRBV3-2	TRBJ2-4	.	TGTGCCAGCAGCCGAACGTCACTAGCGGGAGTTTTGGACATTCAGTACTTC	CASSRTSLAGVLDIQYF
TRBD1	TRBV28	TRBJ1-1	.	TGTGCCAGCAGTTTGAGGCAGGGGGCGGGGAACACTGAAGCTTTCTTT	CASSLRQGAGNTEAFF
.	TRBV1	TRBJ1-5	few	TGCACCAGCAGGGGGGCGCATCAGCCCCAGCATTTT	CTSRGAHQPQHF
TRBD1	TRBV7-2	TRBJ1-4	.	TGTGCCAGCAGCTTAGGGACAGGGAAAAATGAAAAACTGTTTTTT	CASSLGTGKNEKLFF
.	TRBV3-1/TRBV3-2	TRBJ2-7	.	TGTGCCAGCAGCCAACGACAGGAGGCCTACGAGCAGTACTTC	CASSQRQEAYEQYF
TRBD2	TRBV5-4	TRBJ2-1	once	TGTGCCAGCAGCTCAAAATCGGGGACTAGCGACCGCAATGAGCAGTTCTTC	CASSSKSGTSDRNEQFF
TRBD1	TRBV15	TRBJ1-1	.	TGTGCCACCAGCAGATGGGGACAGGGAGGCACTGAAGCTTTCTTT	CATSRWGQGGTEAFF
.	TRBV3-1/TRBV3-2	TRBJ2-2	.	TGTGCCAGCACCCCCTTAGCCGGGGAGCTGTTTTTT	CASTPLAGELFF
TRBD1	TRBV27	TRBJ1-2	.	TGTGCCAGCACCCCGGGACAGGGGTCCGGCTACACCTTC	CASTPGQGSGYTF
.	TRBV7-6	TRBJ2-5	.	TGTGCCAGTTCCAGGGGAGAGACCCAGTACTTC	CASSRGETQYF
TRBD1	TRBV5-4	TRBJ1-2	.	TGTGCCAGCAACCCACAGGGGGGAGCTAACTATGGCTACACCTTC	CASNPQGGANYGYTF
TRBD1	TRBV18	TRBJ1-2	.	TGTGCCAGCTCACCTCTTCCGGGACAGGGTGGAGGCAACTATGGCTACACCTTC	CASSPLPGQGGGNYGYTF
.	TRBV5-1	TRBJ1-1	.	TGCGCCAGCAGCTTGGCCTTCACATACACTGAAGCTTTCTTT	CASSLAFTYTEAFF
.	TRBV9	TRBJ1-6	few	TGTGCCAGCAGCCCCCGTCTCGGGGAACCCCTCCACTTT	CASSPRLGEPLHF
.	TRBV19	TRBJ2-3	.	TGTGCCAGTAGTATTGGCTGGGATACGCAGTATTTT	CASSIGWDTQYF
.	TRBV19	TRBJ2-3	.	TGTGCCAGCAATCCTAGCGTAAGCACAGATACGCAGTATTTT	CASNPSVSTDTQYF
.	TRBV5-1	TRBJ2-2	.	TGCGCCAGCAAGGTCGGGTTGAACACCGGGGAGCTGTTTTTT	CASKVGLNTGELFF
TRBD1	TRBV27	TRBJ1-2	.	TGTGCCAGCAGTCCCCGACAGGGCTATGGCTACACCTTC	CASSPRQGYGYTF
.	TRBV5-4	TRBJ2-3	.	TGTGCCAGCAGCTCCCTACTAGCTCACACGCAGTATTTT	CASSSLLAHTQYF
.	TRBV20-1	TRBJ2-7	.	TGCAGTGCTCCCCAGACAGGCGAGCAGTACTTC	CSAPQTGEQYF
.	TRBV12-3/TRBV12-4	TRBJ2-3	.	TGTGCCAGCAGTTTTCGGTCCGATACGCAGTATTTT	CASSFRSDTQYF
.	TRBV27	TRBJ2-7	.	TGTGCCAGCAGTTCTGGCAGAAACTACGAGCAGTACTTC	CASSSGRNYEQYF
TRBD1	TRBV20-1	TRBJ1-6	.	TGCAGTGCTAGTCCAACGACAGGGTCACCATCACCCCTCCACTTT	CSASPTTGSPSPLHF
TRBD2	TRBV7-2	TRBJ2-7	.	TGTGCCAGCAGTGGGACTACCTACGAGCAGTACTTC	CASSGTTYEQYF
TRBD2	TRBV11-3	TRBJ2-1	.	TGTGCCAGCAGCTTAGAAGGCGGGAGGGAAAATGAGCAGTTCTTC	CASSLEGGRENEQFF
TRBD1	TRBV25-1	TRBJ2-2	.	TGTGCCAGCAGGTGGGACAGGGGGCATGGGAACACCGGGGAGCTGTTTTTT	CASRWDRGHGNTGELFF
.	TRBV19	TRBJ2-7	.	TGTGCCAGTATTGGAGGGCCATCCTACGAGCAGTACTTC	CASIGGPSYEQYF
.	TRBV28	TRBJ2-1	.	TGTGCCAGCAGTTTGTCCGGGAACAATGAGCAGTTCTTC	CASSLSGNNEQFF
.	TRBV5-4	TRBJ1-5	.	TGTGCCAGCAGCCCGAAGGGGTTAGGCAATCAGCCCCAGCATTTT	CASSPKGLGNQPQHF
.	TRBV4-2	TRBJ1-4	.	TGTGCCAGCAGCCAAGACGACAGGCCGAATGAAAAACTGTTTTTT	CASSQDDRPNEKLFF
TRBD1	TRBV15	TRBJ2-1	.	TGTGCCACCAGCAAGGGACAGTACAATGAGCAGTTCTTC	CATSKGQYNEQFF
.	TRBV18	TRBJ1-1	.	TGTGCCAGCTCACCGAGGAAAGGAGAGAACACTGAAGCTTTCTTT	CASSPRKGENTEAFF
.	TRBV15	TRBJ2-5	.	TGTGCCACCAGCAGAGTTGAGGGCTTCTACCAAGAGACCCAGTACTTC	CATSRVEGFYQETQYF
TRBD1	TRBV5-5	TRBJ1-2	.	TGTGCCAGCAGCTTGCCCTGGACAGGGACTAACTATGGCTACACCTTC	CASSLPWTGTNYGYTF
.	TRBV10-2	TRBJ2-7	.	TGCGCCAGCACAAAACAGCGGACCTACGAGCAGTACTTC	CASTKQRTYEQYF
TRBD2	TRBV27	TRBJ2-2	.	TGTGCCAGCAGTCCTAGCGGGAGGGCCGGTTACACCGGGGAGCTGTTTTTT	CASSPSGRAGYTGELFF
.	TRBV7-2	TRBJ2-1	once	TGTGCCAGCAGCTTAGTTGGGGGGAGTGAGCAGTTCTTC	CASSLVGGSEQFF
.	TRBV29-1	TRBJ1-2	.	TGCAGCGTTGAAGCACAGGGCGATGGCTACACCTTC	CSVEAQGDGYTF
TRBD2	TRBV27	TRBJ2-7	.	TGTGCCAGCAGTTACACTAGCGGGAGCCGGCTGAGAGGCGAGCAGTACTTC	CASSYTSGSRLRGEQYF